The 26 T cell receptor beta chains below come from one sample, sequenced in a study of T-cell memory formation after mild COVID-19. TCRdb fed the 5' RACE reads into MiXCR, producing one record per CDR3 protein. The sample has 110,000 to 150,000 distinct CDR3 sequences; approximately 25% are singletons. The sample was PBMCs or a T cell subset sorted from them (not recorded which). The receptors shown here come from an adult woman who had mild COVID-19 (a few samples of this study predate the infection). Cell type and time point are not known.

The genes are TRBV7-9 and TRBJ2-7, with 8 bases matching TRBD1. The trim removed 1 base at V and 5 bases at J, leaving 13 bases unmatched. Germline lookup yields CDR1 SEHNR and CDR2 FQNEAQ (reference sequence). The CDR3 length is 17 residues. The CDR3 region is CASSLGLGDRGPDEQYF. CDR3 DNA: TGTGCCAGCAGCTTAGGTCTTGGAGACAGGGGCCCCGACGAGCAGTACTTC.

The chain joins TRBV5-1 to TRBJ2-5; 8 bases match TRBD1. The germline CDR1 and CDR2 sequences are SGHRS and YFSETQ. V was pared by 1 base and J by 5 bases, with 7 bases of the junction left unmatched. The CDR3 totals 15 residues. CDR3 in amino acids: CASSLNDRGEETQYF. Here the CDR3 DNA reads TGCGCCAGCAGCTTGAACGACAGGGGCGAGGAGACCCAGTACTTC.

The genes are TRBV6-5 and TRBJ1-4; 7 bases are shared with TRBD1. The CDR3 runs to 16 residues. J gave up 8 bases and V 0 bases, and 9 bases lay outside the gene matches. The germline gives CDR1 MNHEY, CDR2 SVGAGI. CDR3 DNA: TGTGCCAGCAGTTACTCGAGCTACAGGGGTAACGAAAAACTGTTTTTT. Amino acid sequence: CASSYSSYRGNEKLFF.

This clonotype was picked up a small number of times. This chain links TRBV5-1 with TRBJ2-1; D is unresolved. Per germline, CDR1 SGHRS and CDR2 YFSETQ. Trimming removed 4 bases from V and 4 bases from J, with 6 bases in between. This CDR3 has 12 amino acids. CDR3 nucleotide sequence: TGCGCCAGCAGCCTGGAGTACAATGAGCAGTTCTTC. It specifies CASSLEYNEQFF.

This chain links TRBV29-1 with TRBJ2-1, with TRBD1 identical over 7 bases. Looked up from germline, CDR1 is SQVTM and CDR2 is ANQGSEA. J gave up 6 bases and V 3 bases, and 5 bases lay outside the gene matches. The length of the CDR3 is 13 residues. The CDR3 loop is CSVDYQGVNEQFF. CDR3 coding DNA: TGCAGCGTTGATTACCAGGGGGTCAATGAGCAGTTCTTC.

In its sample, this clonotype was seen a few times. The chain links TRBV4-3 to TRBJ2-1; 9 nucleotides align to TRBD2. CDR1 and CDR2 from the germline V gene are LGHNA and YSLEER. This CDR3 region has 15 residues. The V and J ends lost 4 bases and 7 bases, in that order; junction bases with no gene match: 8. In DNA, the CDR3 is TGCGCCAGCAGCCTCGATCCGACTAGCGGTAATGAGCAGTTCTTC. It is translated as CASSLDPTSGNEQFF.

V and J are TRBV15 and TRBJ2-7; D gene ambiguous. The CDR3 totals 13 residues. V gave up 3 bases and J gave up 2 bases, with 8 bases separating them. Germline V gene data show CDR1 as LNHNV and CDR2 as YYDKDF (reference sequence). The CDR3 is CATSSYYAYEQYF. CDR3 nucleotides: TGTGCCACCAGCAGTTACTACGCCTACGAGCAGTACTTC. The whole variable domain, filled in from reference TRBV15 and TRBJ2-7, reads DAMVIQNPRYQVTQFGKPVTLSCSQTLNHNVMYWYQQKSSQAPKLLFHYYDKDFNNEADTPDNFQSRRPNTSFCFLDIRSPGLGDTAMYLCATSSYYAYEQYFGPGTRLTVT.

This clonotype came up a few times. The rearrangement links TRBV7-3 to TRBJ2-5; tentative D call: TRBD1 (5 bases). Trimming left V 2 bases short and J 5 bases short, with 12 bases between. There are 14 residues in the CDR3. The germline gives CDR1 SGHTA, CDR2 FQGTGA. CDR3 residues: CASSLHSTVETQYF. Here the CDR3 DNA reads TGTGCCAGCAGCTTACATTCGACAGTGGAGACCCAGTACTTC.

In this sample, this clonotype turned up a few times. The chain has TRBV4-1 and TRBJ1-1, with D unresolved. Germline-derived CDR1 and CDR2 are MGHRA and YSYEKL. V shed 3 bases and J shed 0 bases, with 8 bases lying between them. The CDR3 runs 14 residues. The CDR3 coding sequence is TGCGCCAGCAGCCATGAACCGATGAACACTGAAGCTTTCTTT. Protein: CASSHEPMNTEAFF.

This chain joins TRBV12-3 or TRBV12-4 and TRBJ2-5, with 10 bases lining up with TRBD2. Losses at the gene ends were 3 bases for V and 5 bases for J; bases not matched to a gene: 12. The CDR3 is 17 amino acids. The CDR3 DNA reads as TGTGCCAGCAGTTTCGATCTAGCGGGAGAGGACTGGGAGACCCAGTACTTC. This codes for CASSFDLAGEDWETQYF.

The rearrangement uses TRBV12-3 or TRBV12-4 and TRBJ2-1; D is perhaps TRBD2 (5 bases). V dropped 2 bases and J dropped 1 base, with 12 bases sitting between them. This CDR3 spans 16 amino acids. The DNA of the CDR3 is TGTGCCAGCAGTTTATCGGTAACTAGTTCCTACAATGAGCAGTTCTTC. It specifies CASSLSVTSSYNEQFF.

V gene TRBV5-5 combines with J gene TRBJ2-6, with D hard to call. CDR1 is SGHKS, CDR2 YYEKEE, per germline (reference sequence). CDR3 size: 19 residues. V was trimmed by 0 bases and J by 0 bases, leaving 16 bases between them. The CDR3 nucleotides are TGTGCCAGCAGCTTGGACGGCAGGCTTGTCAACTCTGGGGCCAACGTCCTGACTTTC. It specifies CASSLDGRLVNSGANVLTF.

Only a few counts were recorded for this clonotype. CDR3 sequence: CASSPTAGTGQTYEQYF. As DNA, the CDR3 is TGTGCCAGCTCACCAACCGCCGGGACAGGGCAGACCTACGAGCAGTACTTC. The rearrangement links TRBV18 to TRBJ2-7, with TRBD1 matching over 9 bases. This CDR3 has 17 residues. J lost 2 bases, V lost 2 bases, and 10 bases had no gene match. CDR1 and CDR2 (germline): KGHSH, LQKENI.

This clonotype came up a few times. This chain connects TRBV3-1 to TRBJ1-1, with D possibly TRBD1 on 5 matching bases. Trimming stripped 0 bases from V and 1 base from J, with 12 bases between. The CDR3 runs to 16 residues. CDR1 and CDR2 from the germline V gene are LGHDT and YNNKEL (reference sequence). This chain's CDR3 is CASSQDHGHPNTEAFF. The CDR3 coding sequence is TGTGCCAGCAGCCAAGATCATGGACACCCGAACACTGAAGCTTTCTTT.

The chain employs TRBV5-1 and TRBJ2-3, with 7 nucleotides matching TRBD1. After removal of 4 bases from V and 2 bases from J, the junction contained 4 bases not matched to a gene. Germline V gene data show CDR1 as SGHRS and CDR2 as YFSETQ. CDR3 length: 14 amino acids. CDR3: CASSPGTDTDTQYF. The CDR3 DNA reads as TGCGCCAGCAGCCCAGGGACAGACACAGATACGCAGTATTTT.

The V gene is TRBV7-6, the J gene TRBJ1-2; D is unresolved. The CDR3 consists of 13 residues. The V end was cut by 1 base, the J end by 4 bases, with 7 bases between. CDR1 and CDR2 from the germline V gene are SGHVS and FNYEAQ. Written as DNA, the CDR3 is TGTGCCAGCAGCTTAGGTTCCCTCTATGGCTACACCTTC. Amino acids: CASSLGSLYGYTF.

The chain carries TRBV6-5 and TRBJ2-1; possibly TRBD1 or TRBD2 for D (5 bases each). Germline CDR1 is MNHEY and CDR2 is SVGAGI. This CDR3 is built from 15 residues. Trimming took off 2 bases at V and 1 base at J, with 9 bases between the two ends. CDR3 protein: CASSYRGVSYNEQFF. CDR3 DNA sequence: TGTGCCAGCAGTTACAGAGGGGTGTCCTACAATGAGCAGTTCTTC.

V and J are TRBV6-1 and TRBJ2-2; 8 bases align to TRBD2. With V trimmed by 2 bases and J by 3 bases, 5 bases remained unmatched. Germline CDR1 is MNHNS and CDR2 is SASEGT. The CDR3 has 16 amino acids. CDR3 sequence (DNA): TGTGCCAGCAGTGAAACGTCTAGCGGGTACACCGGGGAGCTGTTTTTT. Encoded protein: CASSETSSGYTGELFF.

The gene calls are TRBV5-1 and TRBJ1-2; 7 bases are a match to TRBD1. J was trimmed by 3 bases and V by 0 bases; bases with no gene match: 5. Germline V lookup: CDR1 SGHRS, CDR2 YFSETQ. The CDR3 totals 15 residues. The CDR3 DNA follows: TGCGCCAGCAGCTTGGAGCGCAGGGGGGACTATGGCTACACCTTC. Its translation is CASSLERRGDYGYTF.

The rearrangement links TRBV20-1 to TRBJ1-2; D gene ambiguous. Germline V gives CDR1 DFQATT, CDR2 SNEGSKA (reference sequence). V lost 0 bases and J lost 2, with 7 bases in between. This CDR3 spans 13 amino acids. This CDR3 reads CSARDYQNYGYTF. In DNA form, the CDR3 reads TGCAGTGCTAGAGATTACCAGAACTATGGCTACACCTTC.

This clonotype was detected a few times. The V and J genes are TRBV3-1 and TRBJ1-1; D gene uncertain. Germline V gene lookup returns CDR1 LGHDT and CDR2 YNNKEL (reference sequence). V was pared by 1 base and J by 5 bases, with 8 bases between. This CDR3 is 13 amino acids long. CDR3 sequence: CASSQVAGTEAFF. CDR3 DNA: TGTGCCAGCAGCCAAGTTGCGGGAACTGAAGCTTTCTTT.

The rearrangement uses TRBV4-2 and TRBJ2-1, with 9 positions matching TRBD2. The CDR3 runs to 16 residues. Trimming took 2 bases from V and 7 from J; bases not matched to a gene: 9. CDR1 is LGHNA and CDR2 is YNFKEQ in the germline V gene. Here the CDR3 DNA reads TGTGCCAGCAGCCAACTCCTAGCGGGGTGGCTGAATGAGCAGTTCTTC. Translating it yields CASSQLLAGWLNEQFF.

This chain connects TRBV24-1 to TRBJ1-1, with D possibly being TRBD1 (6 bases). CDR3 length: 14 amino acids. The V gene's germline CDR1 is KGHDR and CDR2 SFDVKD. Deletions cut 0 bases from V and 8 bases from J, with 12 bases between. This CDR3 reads CATSDLRQAEEAFF. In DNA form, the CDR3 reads TGTGCCACCAGTGATTTGCGACAGGCTGAAGAAGCTTTCTTT.

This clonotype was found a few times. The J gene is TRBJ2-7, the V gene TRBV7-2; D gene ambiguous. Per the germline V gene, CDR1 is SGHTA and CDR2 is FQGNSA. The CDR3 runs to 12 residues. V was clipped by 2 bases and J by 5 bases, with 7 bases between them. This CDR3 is CASSLTPDEQYF. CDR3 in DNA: TGTGCCAGCAGCTTAACCCCCGACGAGCAGTACTTC.

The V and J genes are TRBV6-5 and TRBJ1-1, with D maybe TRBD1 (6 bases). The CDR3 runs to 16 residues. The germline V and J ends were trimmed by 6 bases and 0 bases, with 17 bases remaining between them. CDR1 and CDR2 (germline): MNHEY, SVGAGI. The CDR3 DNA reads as TGTGCCAGCAGCGGAAAGGGGGTCCCCTTGAACACTGAAGCTTTCTTT. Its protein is CASSGKGVPLNTEAFF.

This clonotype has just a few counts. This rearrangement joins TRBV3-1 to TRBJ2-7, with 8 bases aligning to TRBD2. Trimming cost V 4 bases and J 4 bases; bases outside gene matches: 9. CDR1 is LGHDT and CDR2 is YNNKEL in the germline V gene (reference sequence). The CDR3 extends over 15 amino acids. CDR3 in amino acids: CASSPESRGVYEQYF. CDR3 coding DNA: TGTGCCAGCAGCCCCGAGTCGCGGGGGGTATACGAGCAGTACTTC.